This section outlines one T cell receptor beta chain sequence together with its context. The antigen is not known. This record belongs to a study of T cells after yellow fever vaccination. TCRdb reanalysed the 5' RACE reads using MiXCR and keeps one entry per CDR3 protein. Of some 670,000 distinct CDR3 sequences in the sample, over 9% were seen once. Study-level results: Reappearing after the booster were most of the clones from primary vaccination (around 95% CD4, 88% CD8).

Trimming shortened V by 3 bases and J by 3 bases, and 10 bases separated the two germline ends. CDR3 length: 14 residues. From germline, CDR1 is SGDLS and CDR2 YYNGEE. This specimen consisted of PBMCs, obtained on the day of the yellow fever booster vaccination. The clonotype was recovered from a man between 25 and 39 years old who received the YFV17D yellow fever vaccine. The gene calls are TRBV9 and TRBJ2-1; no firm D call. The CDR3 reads CASSALTNYNEQFF. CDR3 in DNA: TGTGCCAGCAGCGCCCTGACAAACTACAATGAGCAGTTCTTC.